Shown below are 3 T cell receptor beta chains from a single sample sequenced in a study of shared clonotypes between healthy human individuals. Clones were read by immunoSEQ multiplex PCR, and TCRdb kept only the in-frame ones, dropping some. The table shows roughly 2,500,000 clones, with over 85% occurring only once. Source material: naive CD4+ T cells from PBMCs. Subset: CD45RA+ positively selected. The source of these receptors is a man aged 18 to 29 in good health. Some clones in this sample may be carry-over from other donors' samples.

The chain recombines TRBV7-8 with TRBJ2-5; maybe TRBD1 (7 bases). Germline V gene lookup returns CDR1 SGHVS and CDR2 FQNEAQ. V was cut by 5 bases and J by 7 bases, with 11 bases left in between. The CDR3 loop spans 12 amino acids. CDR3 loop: CASSPQGGTQYF. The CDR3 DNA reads TGTGCCAGCAGCCCCCAGGGGGGGACCCAGTACTTC.

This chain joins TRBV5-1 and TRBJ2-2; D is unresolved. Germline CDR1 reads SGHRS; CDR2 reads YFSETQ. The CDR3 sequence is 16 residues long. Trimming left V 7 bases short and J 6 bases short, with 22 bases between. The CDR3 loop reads CASGPGPKNRPGELFF. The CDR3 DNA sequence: TGCGCCAGCGGCCCCGGCCCAAAAAACAGACCCGGGGAGCTGTTTTTT. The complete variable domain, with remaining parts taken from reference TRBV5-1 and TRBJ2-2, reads KAGVTQTPRYLIKTRGQQVTLSCSPISGHRSVSWYQQTPGQGLQFLFEYFSETQRNKGNFPGRFSGRQFSNSRSEMNVSTLELGDSALYLCASGPGPKNRPGELFFGEGSRLTVL.

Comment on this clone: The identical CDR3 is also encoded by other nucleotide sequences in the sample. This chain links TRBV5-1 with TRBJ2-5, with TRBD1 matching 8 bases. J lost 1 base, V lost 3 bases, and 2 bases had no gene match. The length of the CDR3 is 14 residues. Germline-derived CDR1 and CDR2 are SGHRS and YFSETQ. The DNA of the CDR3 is TGCGCCAGCAGCTCTGGACAGGGCCAAGAGACCCAGTACTTC. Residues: CASSSGQGQETQYF.